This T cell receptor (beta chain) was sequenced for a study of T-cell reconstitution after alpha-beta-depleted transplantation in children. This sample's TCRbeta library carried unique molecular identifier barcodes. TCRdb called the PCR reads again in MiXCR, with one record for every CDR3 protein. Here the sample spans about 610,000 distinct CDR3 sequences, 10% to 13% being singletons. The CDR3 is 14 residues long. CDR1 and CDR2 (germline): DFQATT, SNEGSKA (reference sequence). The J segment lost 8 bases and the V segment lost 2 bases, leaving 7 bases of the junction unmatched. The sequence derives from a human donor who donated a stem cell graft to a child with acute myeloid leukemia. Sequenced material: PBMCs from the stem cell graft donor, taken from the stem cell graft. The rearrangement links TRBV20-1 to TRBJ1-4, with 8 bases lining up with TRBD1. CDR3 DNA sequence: TGCAGTGCTAGATTACAGGGGGTAGGCGAAAAACTGTTTTTT. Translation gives CSARLQGVGEKLFF.